Detailed here is one T cell receptor (beta chain). Its antigen is unidentified. The trim removed 10 bases at V and 4 bases at J, leaving 11 bases unmatched. The CDR3 sequence is 15 residues long. Germline V gene sequence: CDR1 MNHNS, CDR2 SASEGT. This specimen belongs to a study of shared clonotypes between healthy human individuals. Study-level information: Per donor, CD8 memory used one plate, CD8 naive used two, CD4 memory used three and CD4 naive used three.

Study-wide findings and caveats: For sorted subsets, rarefaction showed incomplete sequencing despite large depth.

Genomic DNA belonging to each subset was distributed in equal measure over several immunoSEQ plates. Assay: immunoSEQ multiplex PCR; the TCRdb copy retains only in-frame clones and omits some. The table has around 1.4 million clones, approximately 98.5% seen once; the top ten hold 0.36%. The chain uses TRBV6-1 and TRBJ2-3; 10 nucleotides line up with TRBD2. Sequencing input: naive CD4+ T cells sorted from blood. Subset reported: CD45RA+ positively selected. The TCR sequence derives from a young man in good health. CDR3 region: CAITSGTILSDTQYF. The CDR3, as DNA: TGTGCCATTACTAGCGGGACCATCCTTTCAGATACGCAGTATTTT.